Below, 4 T cell receptor beta chains from the same sample are listed, as sequenced in a study of T cells in Graves' hyperthyroidism and ophthalmopathy. TCR beta CDR3 region amplification was performed from RNA transcripts. TCR CDR3 underwent first-round RT-PCR with the HTBI primer set. Via MiXCR, TCRdb re-called the multiplex PCR reads, giving one row per CDR3 protein. The sample contains around 600,000 distinct CDR3 sequences, 14% of which appear only once. The sample taken for sequencing was blood. The receptors were gathered from a woman between 45 and 60 years old with Graves' ophthalmopathy.

This clonotype was seen more than once but under ten times. This may come from a read error, since a much larger clone is one base off. This sequence joins TRBV7-9 and TRBJ2-1; D is unclear. The better agreement between TRBJ2-7 and the DNA end casts doubt on the J call. This CDR3 contains 12 residues. CDR1 is SEHNR, CDR2 FQNEAQ, per germline (reference sequence). In DNA form, the CDR3 reads TGTGCCAGCAGCTTAAAGCACAATGAGCAGTACTTC. Protein product: CASSLKHNEQYF.

This clonotype was detected ten times or more. The chain employs TRBV20-1 and TRBJ2-1, with 12 bases that match TRBD2. The V gene's germline CDR1 is DFQATT and CDR2 SNEGSKA (reference sequence). The V and J ends lost 3 bases and 7 bases, in that order; junction bases with no gene match: 10. The CDR3 extends over 16 amino acids. The CDR3 DNA is TGCAGTGCTAGGGTACTAGCGGGAGGCCTTGCTAATGAGCAGTTCTTC. This sequence encodes CSARVLAGGLANEQFF.

This clonotype was counted many times. This chain connects TRBV20-1 to TRBJ2-7, with unresolved D. The V end was cut by 0 bases, the J end by 9 bases, with 15 bases between. CDR1 and CDR2 (germline): DFQATT, SNEGSKA (reference sequence). The CDR3 covers 13 residues. The CDR3 DNA reads as TGCAGTGCTAGAGATCTGGCGCAATGGGTGCAGTACTTC. As protein: CSARDLAQWVQYF.

This clonotype was counted between two and nine times. The chain employs TRBV19 and TRBJ1-5, with D perhaps matching TRBD1 (6 bases). V lost 5 bases and J 4 bases, leaving 12 bases between the germline ends. The CDR3 extends over 14 amino acids. CDR1 is LNHDA and CDR2 is SQIVND in the germline V gene (reference sequence). The CDR3, as DNA: TGTGCCAGTAGTCTAAAAAGGGGGAATCAGCCCCAGCATTTT. It specifies CASSLKRGNQPQHF. Together with reference TRBV19 and TRBJ1-5, the CDR3 gives the full variable domain: DGGITQSPKYLFRKEGQNVTLSCEQNLNHDAMYWYRQDPGQGLRLIYYSQIVNDFQKGDIAEGYSVSREKKESFPLTVTSAQKNPTAFYLCASSLKRGNQPQHFGDGTRLSIL.